This is a list of T cell receptor beta chains from one sample in a study of monozygotic twins with inflammatory bowel disease. TCRdb reprocessed the 5' RACE reads; each CDR3 protein has one entry and no DNA is given. The table for this sample gives roughly 170,000 distinct CDR3 sequences. The sample comprised blood. Every receptor here comes from a human donor with ulcerative colitis or Crohn's disease, or a healthy co-twin of an affected twin (not recorded which). Both conserved end residues are part of each CDR3. The order of the fields is J gene, V gene, CDR3 protein.

j_gene: TRBJ2-7
v_gene: TRBV29-1
CDR3aa: CAGCVYDEQYF

j_gene: TRBJ2-1
v_gene: TRBV7-9
CDR3aa: CASLPNRGSINEQFF

j_gene: TRBJ2-7
v_gene: TRBV5-1
CDR3aa: CASSPSVRVIYEQYF

j_gene: TRBJ2-7
v_gene: TRBV5-4
CDR3aa: CASSSEQREGPQYF

j_gene: TRBJ2-1
v_gene: TRBV7-9
CDR3aa: CASSLEGLLFF

j_gene: TRBJ1-1
v_gene: TRBV5-4
CDR3aa: CASSFGLYTEAFF

j_gene: TRBJ1-6
v_gene: TRBV11-2
CDR3aa: CASSLGTGGDYSPLHF

j_gene: TRBJ2-7
v_gene: TRBV5-6
CDR3aa: CASSSSGTSRQYF

j_gene: TRBJ2-1
v_gene: TRBV3-1
CDR3aa: CASSQPLAGGSNEQFF

j_gene: TRBJ1-5
v_gene: TRBV20-1
CDR3aa: CSAPRGSNQPQHF

j_gene: TRBJ1-1
v_gene: TRBV5-1
CDR3aa: CASSGGQYNTEAFF

j_gene: TRBJ2-7
v_gene: TRBV11-3
CDR3aa: CASSPGGGTISSYEQYF

j_gene: TRBJ1-1
v_gene: TRBV7-3
CDR3aa: CASRYQTNTEAFF

j_gene: TRBJ2-1
v_gene: TRBV7-6
CDR3aa: CASSQNGGGSDNEQFF

j_gene: TRBJ2-7
v_gene: TRBV11-1
CDR3aa: CASSSDSYEQYF

j_gene: TRBJ1-2
v_gene: TRBV7-9
CDR3aa: CASSDTGTGTRGYTF

j_gene: TRBJ1-2
v_gene: TRBV9
CDR3aa: CASSGNRGPTYGYTF

j_gene: TRBJ2-2
v_gene: TRBV29-1
CDR3aa: CSVLLAARGELFF

j_gene: TRBJ2-2
v_gene: TRBV10-3
CDR3aa: CAITEFIDTGELFF

j_gene: TRBJ1-2
v_gene: TRBV5-1
CDR3aa: CASSSPGSVGYTF

j_gene: TRBJ1-5
v_gene: TRBV7-2
CDR3aa: CASSAGQLGNQPQHF

j_gene: TRBJ2-1
v_gene: TRBV2
CDR3aa: CASSVGLAGRNEQFF

j_gene: TRBJ1-6
v_gene: TRBV6-5
CDR3aa: CASSYRRRYNSPLHF

j_gene: TRBJ2-7
v_gene: TRBV5-1
CDR3aa: CASSVPREQGYEQYF

j_gene: TRBJ2-5
v_gene: TRBV6-2/TRBV6-3
CDR3aa: CASSTRRAQETQYF

j_gene: TRBJ1-4
v_gene: TRBV12-3/TRBV12-4
CDR3aa: CASSRRQGVPTEKLFF

j_gene: TRBJ2-2
v_gene: TRBV20-1
CDR3aa: CSARDPLWGSNTGELFF